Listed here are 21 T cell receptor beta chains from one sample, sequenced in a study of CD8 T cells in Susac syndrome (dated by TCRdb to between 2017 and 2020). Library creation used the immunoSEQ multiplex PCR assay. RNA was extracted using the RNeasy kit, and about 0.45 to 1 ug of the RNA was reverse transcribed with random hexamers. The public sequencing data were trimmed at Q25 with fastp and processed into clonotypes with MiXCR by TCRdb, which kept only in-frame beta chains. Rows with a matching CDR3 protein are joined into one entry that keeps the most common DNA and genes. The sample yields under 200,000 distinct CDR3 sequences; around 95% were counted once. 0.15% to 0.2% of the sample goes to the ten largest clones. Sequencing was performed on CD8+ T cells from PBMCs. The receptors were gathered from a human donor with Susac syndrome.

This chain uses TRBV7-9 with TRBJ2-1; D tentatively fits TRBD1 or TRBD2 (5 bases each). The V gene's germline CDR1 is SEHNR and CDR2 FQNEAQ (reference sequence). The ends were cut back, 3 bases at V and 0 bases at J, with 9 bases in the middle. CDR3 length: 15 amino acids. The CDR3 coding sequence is TGTGCCAGCAGCTTCGGGGCAAGCTCCTACAATGAGCAGTTCTTC. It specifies CASSFGASSYNEQFF.

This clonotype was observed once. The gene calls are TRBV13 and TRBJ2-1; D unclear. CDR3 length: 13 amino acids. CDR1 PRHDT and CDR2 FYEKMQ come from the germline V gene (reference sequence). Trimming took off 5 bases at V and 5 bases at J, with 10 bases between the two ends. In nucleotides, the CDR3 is TGTGCCAGCAGCACCCATCGAGACAATGAGCAGTTCTTC. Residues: CASSTHRDNEQFF.

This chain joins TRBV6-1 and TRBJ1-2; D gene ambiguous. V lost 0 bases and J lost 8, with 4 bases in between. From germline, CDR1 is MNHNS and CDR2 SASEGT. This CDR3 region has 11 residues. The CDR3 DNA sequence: TGTGCCAGCAGTGAAGCGGTGGGCTACACCTTC. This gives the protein CASSEAVGYTF.

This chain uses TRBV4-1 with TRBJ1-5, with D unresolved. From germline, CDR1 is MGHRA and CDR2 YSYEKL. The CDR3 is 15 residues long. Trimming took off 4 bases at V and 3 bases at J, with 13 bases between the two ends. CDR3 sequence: CASSLTGGSNQPQHF. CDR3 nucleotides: TGCGCCAGCAGCCTGACTGGAGGGTCCAATCAGCCCCAGCATTTT.

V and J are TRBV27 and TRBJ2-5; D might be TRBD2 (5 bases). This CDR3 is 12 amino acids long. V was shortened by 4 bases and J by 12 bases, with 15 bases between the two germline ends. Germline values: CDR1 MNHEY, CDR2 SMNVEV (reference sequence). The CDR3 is CASSSQDGLEYF. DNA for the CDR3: TGTGCCAGCAGTTCCCAGGACGGACTTGAGTACTTC.

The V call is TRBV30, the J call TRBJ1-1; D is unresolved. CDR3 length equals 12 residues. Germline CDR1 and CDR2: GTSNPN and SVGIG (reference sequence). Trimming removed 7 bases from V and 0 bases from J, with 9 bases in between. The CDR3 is CAFSLLNTEAFF. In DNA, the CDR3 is TGTGCCTTCTCATTACTGAACACTGAAGCTTTCTTT. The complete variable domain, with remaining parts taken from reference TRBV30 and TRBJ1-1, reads SQTIHQWPATLVQPVGSPLSLECTVEGTSNPNLYWYRQAAGRGLQLLFYSVGIGQISSEVPQNLSASRPQDRQFILSSKKLLLSDSGFYLCAFSLLNTEAFFGQGTRLTVV.

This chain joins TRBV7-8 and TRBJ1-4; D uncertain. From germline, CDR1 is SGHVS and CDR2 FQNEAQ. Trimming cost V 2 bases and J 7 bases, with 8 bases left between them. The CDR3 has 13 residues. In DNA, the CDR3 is TGTGCCAGCAGCTTACAGAACTCTGAAAAACTGTTTTTT. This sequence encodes CASSLQNSEKLFF.

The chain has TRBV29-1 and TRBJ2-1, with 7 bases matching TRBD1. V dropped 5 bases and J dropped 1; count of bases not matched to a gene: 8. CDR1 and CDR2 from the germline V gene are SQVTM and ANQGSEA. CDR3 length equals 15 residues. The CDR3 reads CSVIGDSRSYNEQFF. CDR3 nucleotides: TGCAGCGTTATCGGGGACAGCCGGTCCTACAATGAGCAGTTCTTC.

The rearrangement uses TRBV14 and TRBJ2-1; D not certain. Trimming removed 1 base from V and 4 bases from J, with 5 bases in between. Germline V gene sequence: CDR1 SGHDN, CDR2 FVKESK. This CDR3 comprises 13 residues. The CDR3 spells CASSQALYNEQFF. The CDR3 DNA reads TGTGCCAGCAGCCAAGCACTTTACAATGAGCAGTTCTTC.

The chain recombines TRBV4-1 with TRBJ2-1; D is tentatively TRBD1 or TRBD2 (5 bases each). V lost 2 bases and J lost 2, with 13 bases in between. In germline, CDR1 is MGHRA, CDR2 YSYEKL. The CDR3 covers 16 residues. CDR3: CASSQSVLGAYNEQFF. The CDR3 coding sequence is TGCGCCAGCAGCCAATCGGTACTAGGGGCCTACAATGAGCAGTTCTTC.

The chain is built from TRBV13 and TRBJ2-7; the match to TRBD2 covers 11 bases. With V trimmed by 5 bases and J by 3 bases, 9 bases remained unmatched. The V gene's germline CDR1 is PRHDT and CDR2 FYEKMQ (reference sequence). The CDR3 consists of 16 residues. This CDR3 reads CASSPGLAGTGYEQYF. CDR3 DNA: TGTGCCAGCAGCCCCGGACTAGCGGGCACCGGCTACGAGCAGTACTTC.

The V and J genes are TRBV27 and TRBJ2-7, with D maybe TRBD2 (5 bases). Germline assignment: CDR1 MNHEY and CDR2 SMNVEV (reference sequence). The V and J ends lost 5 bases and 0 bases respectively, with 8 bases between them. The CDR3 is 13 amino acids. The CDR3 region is CASSRRGSYEQYF. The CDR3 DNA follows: TGTGCCAGCAGTCGACGGGGCTCCTACGAGCAGTACTTC.

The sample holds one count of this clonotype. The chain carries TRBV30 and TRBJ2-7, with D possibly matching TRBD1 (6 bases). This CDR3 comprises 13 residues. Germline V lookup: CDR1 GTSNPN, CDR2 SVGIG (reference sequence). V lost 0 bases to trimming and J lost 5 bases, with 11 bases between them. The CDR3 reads CAWSVSRGHEQYF. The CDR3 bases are TGTGCCTGGAGTGTATCCAGGGGTCACGAGCAGTACTTC.

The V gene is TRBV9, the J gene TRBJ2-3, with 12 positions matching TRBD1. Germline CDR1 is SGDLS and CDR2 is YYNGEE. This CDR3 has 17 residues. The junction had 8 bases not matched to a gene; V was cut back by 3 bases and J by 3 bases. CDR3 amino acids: CASSETGTGGVTDTQYF. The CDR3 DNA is TGTGCCAGCAGCGAGACCGGGACAGGGGGCGTGACAGATACGCAGTATTTT.

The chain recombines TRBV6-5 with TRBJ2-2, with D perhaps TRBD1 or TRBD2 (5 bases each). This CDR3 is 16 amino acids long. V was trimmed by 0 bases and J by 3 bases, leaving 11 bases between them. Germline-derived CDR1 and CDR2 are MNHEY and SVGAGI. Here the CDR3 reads CASSYSVGEHTGELFF. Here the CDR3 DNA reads TGTGCCAGCAGTTACTCGGTGGGGGAGCACACCGGGGAGCTGTTTTTT.

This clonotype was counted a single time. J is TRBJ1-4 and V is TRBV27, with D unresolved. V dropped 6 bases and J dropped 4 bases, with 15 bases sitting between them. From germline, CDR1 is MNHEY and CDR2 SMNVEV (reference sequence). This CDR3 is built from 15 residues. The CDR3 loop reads CASSPAGRINEKLFF. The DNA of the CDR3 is TGTGCCAGCAGCCCCGCCGGTCGAATTAATGAAAAACTGTTTTTT.

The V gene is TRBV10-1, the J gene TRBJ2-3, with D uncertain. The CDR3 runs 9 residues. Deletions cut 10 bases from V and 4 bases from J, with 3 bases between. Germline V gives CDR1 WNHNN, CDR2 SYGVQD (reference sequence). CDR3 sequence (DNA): TGCGCCAACCCAGATACGCAGTATTTT. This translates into CANPDTQYF.

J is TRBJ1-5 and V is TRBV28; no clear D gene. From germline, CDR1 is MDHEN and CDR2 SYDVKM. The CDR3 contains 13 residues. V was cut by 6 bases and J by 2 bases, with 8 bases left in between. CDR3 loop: CASSPGRNQPQHF. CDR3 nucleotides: TGTGCCAGCAGCCCGGGCCGCAATCAGCCCCAGCATTTT. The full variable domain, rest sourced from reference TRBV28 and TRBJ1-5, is DVKVTQSSRYLVKRTGEKVFLECVQDMDHENMFWYRQDPGLGLRLIYFSYDVKMKEKGDIPEGYSVSREKKERFSLILESASTNQTSMYLCASSPGRNQPQHFGDGTRLSIL.

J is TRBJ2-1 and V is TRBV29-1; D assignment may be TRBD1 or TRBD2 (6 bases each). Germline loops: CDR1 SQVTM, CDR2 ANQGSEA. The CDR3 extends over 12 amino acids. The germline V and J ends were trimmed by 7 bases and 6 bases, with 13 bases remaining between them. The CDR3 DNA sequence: TGCAGCGATATATGGGGGGCCAATGAGCAGTTCTTC. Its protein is CSDIWGANEQFF.

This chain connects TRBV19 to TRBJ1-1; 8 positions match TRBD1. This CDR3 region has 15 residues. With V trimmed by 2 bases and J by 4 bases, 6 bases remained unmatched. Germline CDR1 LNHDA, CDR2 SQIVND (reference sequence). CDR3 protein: CASSISTGGSTEAFF. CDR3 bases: TGTGCCAGTAGTATATCAACAGGGGGGAGCACTGAAGCTTTCTTT.

In DNA, the CDR3 is TGTGCCAGCAGCCAAGAGGACAGCTATCTCACAGATACGCAGTATTTT. This encodes CASSQEDSYLTDTQYF. The chain couples TRBV3-1 to TRBJ2-3, with D tentatively TRBD1 (6 bases). Germline CDR1 is LGHDT and CDR2 is YNNKEL (reference sequence). Trimming cost V 0 bases and J 2 bases, with 12 bases left between them. The CDR3 extends over 16 amino acids.